Presented here are 22 T cell receptor beta chains from one specimen sequenced in a study of control samples from healthy donors and cancer patients. Clones were sequenced by immunoSEQ multiplex PCR, and TCRdb holds only the in-frame ones, with some missing. The sample has approximately 180,000 clones; around 92% are singletons. Specimen: blood. The receptors originated from a woman aged 40 to 50 in good health.

This clone was counted only a few times. This same CDR3 is encoded by further DNA sequences in the sample. The genes are TRBV18 and TRBJ2-2; D is possibly TRBD1 or TRBD2 (5 bases each). The CDR3 runs 16 residues. V was pared by 0 bases and J by 1 base, with 9 bases between. Germline V gives CDR1 KGHSH, CDR2 LQKENI. As DNA, the CDR3 is TGTGCCAGCTCACCACCTAAGGGACGGAACACCGGGGAGCTGTTTTTT. Protein product: CASSPPKGRNTGELFF.

The chain recombines TRBV13 with TRBJ1-1, with TRBD1 identical over 9 bases. The germline gives CDR1 PRHDT, CDR2 FYEKMQ (reference sequence). Trimming removed 1 base from V and 5 bases from J; junction bases left unmatched: 5. This CDR3 has 15 residues. CDR3 in amino acids: CASSLETGGATEAFF. The CDR3 DNA is TGTGCCAGCAGCTTAGAAACAGGGGGCGCGACTGAAGCTTTCTTT. Based on the CDR3 plus reference TRBV13 and TRBJ1-1, the full variable domain is AAGVIQSPRHLIKEKRETATLKCYPIPRHDTVYWYQQGPGQDPQFLISFYEKMQSDKGSIPDRFSAQQFSDYHSELNMSSLELGDSALYFCASSLETGGATEAFFGQGTRLTVV.

The chain employs TRBV12-5 and TRBJ2-2; D gene uncertain. Germline V gene lookup returns CDR1 LGHNT and CDR2 FRNRAP. This CDR3 is 13 amino acids long. V was cut by 6 bases and J by 6 bases, with 11 bases left in between. The chain's CDR3 is CASGQAQAGELFF. The CDR3 DNA reads as TGTGCTAGTGGACAAGCCCAGGCCGGGGAGCTGTTTTTT.

V is TRBV12-5 and J is TRBJ2-7, with D perhaps matching TRBD2 (7 bases). TRBJ2-1 explains the end of the DNA better; the J call may be wrong. Germline V gene data show CDR1 as LGHNT and CDR2 as FRNRAP. The CDR3 is 12 residues long. For the CDR3, the DNA is TGTGCTAGTGCCGGGGGGCCTCCTGAGCAGTTCTTC. It encodes CASAGGPPEQFF.

The chain carries TRBV18 and TRBJ2-1, with D possibly being TRBD1 (5 bases). V lost 3 bases to trimming and J lost 4 bases, with 7 bases between them. This CDR3 has 13 residues. Germline CDR1 KGHSH, CDR2 LQKENI. DNA of the CDR3: TGTGCCAGCTCACCCCCAGGGTACAATGAGCAGTTCTTC. This gives the protein CASSPPGYNEQFF.

This rearrangement joins TRBV6-1 to TRBJ1-1; 7 positions agree with TRBD1. CDR3 length: 14 amino acids. Germline V gene lookup returns CDR1 MNHNS and CDR2 SASEGT. V gave up 1 base and J gave up 7 bases; unmatched junction bases: 6. The CDR3, as DNA: TGTGCCAGCAGTGAAGTCGGCAGGGGGTTTGAAGCTTTCTTT. Its protein is CASSEVGRGFEAFF.

The count of this clone is one. The chain employs TRBV9 and TRBJ1-1; 7 bases line up with TRBD1. The CDR3 consists of 14 residues. J was trimmed by 1 base and V by 3 bases; bases with no gene match: 3. Per the germline V gene, CDR1 is SGDLS and CDR2 is YYNGEE. The CDR3 bases are TGTGCCAGCAGCGAGGGACAGCCGAACACTGAAGCTTTCTTT. Amino acids: CASSEGQPNTEAFF.

V is TRBV7-9 and J is TRBJ2-3; D gene ambiguous. Germline V gives CDR1 SEHNR, CDR2 FQNEAQ (reference sequence). V lost 0 bases, J lost 2 bases, and 6 bases lay in between. CDR3 length: 14 amino acids. The CDR3 loop reads CASSLAGSTDTQYF. CDR3 DNA sequence: TGTGCCAGCAGCTTAGCGGGGTCCACAGATACGCAGTATTTT. The full variable domain, completed using reference TRBV7-9 and TRBJ2-3, is DTGVSQNPRHKITKRGQNVTFRCDPISEHNRLYWYRQTLGQGPEFLTYFQNEAQLEKSRLLSDRFSAERPKGSFSTLEIQRTEQGDSAMYLCASSLAGSTDTQYFGPGTRLTVL.

With respect to this clone: At one end, the junction sequence differs from germline, possibly due to a read error. The identical CDR3 is also encoded by other nucleotide sequences in the sample. The chain couples TRBV5-4 to TRBJ1-1; maybe TRBD1 (6 bases). Germline CDR1 and CDR2: SGHNT and YYREEE (reference sequence). CDR3 length: 14 residues. CDR3 protein: CASSVLGAGTEAFF. CDR3 in DNA: TGTGCTAGCAGTGTGTTGGGGGCGGGCACTGAAGCTTTCTTT.

The chain recombines TRBV6-5 with TRBJ1-1, with D tentatively TRBD1 (5 bases). Trimming took off 2 bases at V and 0 bases at J, with 10 bases between the two ends. This CDR3 spans 15 amino acids. In germline, CDR1 is MNHEY, CDR2 SVGAGI. The CDR3 nucleotides are TGTGCCAGCAGTTACGAGGGGAAGATGAACACTGAAGCTTTCTTT. It encodes CASSYEGKMNTEAFF.

This clone was seen only a few times. The chain couples TRBV6-1 to TRBJ2-7; tentative D call: TRBD1 (5 bases). V was pared by 1 base and J by 4 bases, with 17 bases between. The CDR3 has 16 residues. The germline V gene has CDR1 MNHNS and CDR2 SASEGT. CDR3 DNA sequence: TGTGCCAGCAGTGAAGGAACGGATAGTAAGGGGTACGAGCAGTACTTC. Translation: CASSEGTDSKGYEQYF.

This chain uses TRBV6-1 with TRBJ2-2; 8 positions match TRBD2. V was pared by 1 base and J by 1 base, with 5 bases of the junction left unmatched. CDR3 length equals 17 residues. Germline lookup yields CDR1 MNHNS and CDR2 SASEGT. The CDR3 region has the DNA TGTGCCAGCAGTGAAGTTGGAGCGGGGGAGAACACCGGGGAGCTGTTTTTT. This encodes CASSEVGAGENTGELFF.

The rearrangement joins TRBV13 to TRBJ1-1, with a possible D match to TRBD1 (5 bases). CDR1 PRHDT and CDR2 FYEKMQ come from the germline V gene (reference sequence). CDR3 length equals 14 residues. Between the trimmed V and J ends, which lost 5 bases and 5 bases, there was a span of 15 bases. The CDR3 is CASSATQGPTEAFF. DNA of the CDR3: TGTGCCAGCAGCGCCACCCAGGGACCGACTGAAGCTTTCTTT.

V and J are TRBV4-1 and TRBJ2-3, with a tentative D call TRBD2 (7 bases). The germline gives CDR1 MGHRA, CDR2 YSYEKL. CDR3 length: 16 residues. V lost 0 bases and J 4 bases, leaving 14 bases between the germline ends. Here the CDR3 DNA reads TGCGCCAGCAGCCAAGATCGAGGGGGAGGGGCAGATACGCAGTATTTT. It specifies CASSQDRGGGADTQYF.

This chain uses TRBV27 with TRBJ1-6; tentative D call: TRBD1 (5 bases). The V gene lost 5 bases and the J gene lost 7 bases, with 9 bases spanning the gap. The CDR3 has 13 amino acids. Germline V gene sequence: CDR1 MNHEY, CDR2 SMNVEV (reference sequence). CDR3 in DNA: TGTGCCAGCAGTATAAACAGGAATTCACCCCTCCACTTT. This translates into CASSINRNSPLHF.

This chain links TRBV18 with TRBJ1-1; D is unresolved. This CDR3 contains 13 residues. Trimming left V 0 bases short and J 4 bases short, with 6 bases between. Germline values: CDR1 KGHSH, CDR2 LQKENI. CDR3 in amino acids: CASSPPGSTEAFF. CDR3 nucleotides: TGTGCCAGCTCACCACCGGGAAGCACTGAAGCTTTCTTT.

The V gene is TRBV6-6, the J gene TRBJ2-2; D remains unclear. Trimming cost V 2 bases and J 5 bases, with 9 bases left between them. From germline, CDR1 is MNHNY and CDR2 SVGAGI (reference sequence). This CDR3 has 14 amino acids. The CDR3 here is CASSYVQQTGELFF. Written as DNA, the CDR3 is TGTGCCAGCAGTTACGTCCAACAAACCGGGGAGCTGTTTTTT.

This clone was seen a handful of times. V gene TRBV4-1 combines with J gene TRBJ1-5; a possible D gene is TRBD1 (6 bases). The length of the CDR3 is 14 residues. Germline lookup yields CDR1 MGHRA and CDR2 YSYEKL. V gave up 4 bases and J gave up 7 bases, with 14 bases separating them. DNA for the CDR3: TGCGCCAGCAGCCCCCGCGGGGGCGAGCAGCCCCAGCATTTT. Translated, it gives CASSPRGGEQPQHF.

Only one count was recorded for this clone. The V and J genes are TRBV19 and TRBJ2-2; TRBD2 aligns across 8 bases. Per germline, CDR1 LNHDA and CDR2 SQIVND (reference sequence). V trimming: 7 bases; J trimming: 3 bases; junction bases outside the gene matches: 13. The CDR3 extends over 17 amino acids. CDR3 sequence: CASTSGGGGGHTGELFF. The DNA of the CDR3 is TGTGCCAGTACTTCCGGGGGGGGCGGGGGCCACACCGGGGAGCTGTTTTTT.

This chain uses TRBV13 with TRBJ1-1; the D is unclear. This CDR3 spans 13 amino acids. V was trimmed by 7 bases and J by 0 bases, leaving 9 bases between them. Looked up from germline, CDR1 is PRHDT and CDR2 is FYEKMQ (reference sequence). For the CDR3, the DNA is TGTGCCAGCATAGCCGGTGTGAACACTGAAGCTTTCTTT. Protein product: CASIAGVNTEAFF.

The V call is TRBV23-1, the J call TRBJ2-4; D not resolved. TRBV23-1 is classed as an ORF, of uncertain function. With 4 bases removed from V and 2 bases from J, the gap between germline ends came to 12 bases. The CDR3 loop spans 15 amino acids. CDR3 nucleotide sequence: TGCGCCAGCAGTCCCCCGGTATGTACCAAAAACATTCAGTACTTC. Amino acid sequence: CASSPPVCTKNIQYF.

This chain connects TRBV27 to TRBJ2-3, with unresolved D. CDR1 is MNHEY, CDR2 SMNVEV, per germline (reference sequence). Trimming shortened V by 5 bases and J by 2 bases, and 14 bases separated the two germline ends. This CDR3 contains 15 residues. The CDR3 coding sequence is TGTGCCAGCAGTCTTTTAGTGAAAAACACAGATACGCAGTATTTT. This gives the protein CASSLLVKNTDTQYF.